The 23 T cell receptor beta chains presented below share a single source sample, sequenced in a study of blood T cell repertoires in COVID-19. Produced via immunoSEQ multiplex PCR; TCRdb's table is partial and in-frame only. This table holds some 300,000 clones, roughly 89% found once. The sequenced sample was PBMCs or T cells enriched from blood (not recorded which). The receptor set was obtained from a woman aged 45 to 65 who had been exposed to COVID-19.

The chain is built from TRBV10-3 and TRBJ2-7; D might be TRBD1 (6 bases). From germline, CDR1 is ENHRY and CDR2 SYGVKD. The CDR3 is made up of 15 amino acids. V lost 0 bases and J 6 bases, leaving 15 bases between the germline ends. CDR3 bases: TGTGCCATCAGTGAGTCCCGGCAGGGGAGCAGCGAGCAGTACTTC. Translation gives CAISESRQGSSEQYF.

V and J are TRBV5-1 and TRBJ2-5; 11 nucleotides align to TRBD2. Germline V gene sequence: CDR1 SGHRS, CDR2 YFSETQ. The V gene end was trimmed by 2 bases and the J gene end by 2 bases; junction bases not matched to a gene: 5. This CDR3 region has 16 residues. In DNA, the CDR3 is TGCGCCAGCAGCTTCCAACTAGCGGGGGTTCAAGAGACCCAGTACTTC. Translated: CASSFQLAGVQETQYF. Full variable domain (rest looked up from reference TRBV5-1 and TRBJ2-5): KAGVTQTPRYLIKTRGQQVTLSCSPISGHRSVSWYQQTPGQGLQFLFEYFSETQRNKGNFPGRFSGRQFSNSRSEMNVSTLELGDSALYLCASSFQLAGVQETQYFGPGTRLLVL.

CDR3 sequence: CASSFQNTGELFF. In DNA form, the CDR3 reads TGTGCCAGCAGCTTCCAGAACACCGGGGAGCTGTTTTTT. V is TRBV11-2 and J is TRBJ2-2; D unresolved. CDR1 and CDR2 (germline): SGHAT, FQNNGV. The CDR3 consists of 13 residues. V lost 3 bases to trimming and J lost 1 base, with 3 bases between them.

This chain links TRBV28 with TRBJ1-3; 9 bases are a match to TRBD1. V dropped 5 bases and J dropped 3; count of bases not matched to a gene: 2. This CDR3 has 14 amino acids. Looked up from germline, CDR1 is MDHEN and CDR2 is SYDVKM. CDR3 coding DNA: TGTGCCAGCAGTCACAGGGGGCTTGGAAACACCATATATTTT. It is translated as CASSHRGLGNTIYF.

V usage is TRBV6-5 and J usage is TRBJ1-1; perhaps TRBD1 as D (5 bases). The CDR3 totals 13 residues. CDR1 is MNHEY, CDR2 SVGAGI, per germline. The V end lost 7 bases, the J end lost 8 bases, and 17 bases lay between the germline ends. The CDR3 DNA reads as TGTGCCAGCACCGGACGGGGGACTCCCGAAGCTTTCTTT. Translated, it gives CASTGRGTPEAFF.

V usage is TRBV30 and J usage is TRBJ1-1, with D unclear. CDR3 length: 13 amino acids. CDR1 and CDR2 (germline): GTSNPN, SVGIG (reference sequence). The ends were cut back, 1 base at V and 0 bases at J, with 6 bases in the middle. The CDR3: CAWSETVNTEAFF. For the CDR3, the DNA is TGTGCCTGGAGTGAAACGGTGAACACTGAAGCTTTCTTT.

DNA of the CDR3: TGTGCCAGCTCACCTGCTTCGACAGGGGATCGCACTGAAGCTTTCTTT. Its translation: CASSPASTGDRTEAFF. The chain links TRBV18 to TRBJ1-1; 8 positions agree with TRBD1. V lost 3 bases and J lost 4; bases outside the gene matches: 10. The CDR3 has 16 residues. Germline-derived CDR1 and CDR2 are KGHSH and LQKENI. The variable domain in full, completed from reference TRBV18 and TRBJ1-1, reads NAGVMQNPRHLVRRRGQEARLRCSPMKGHSHVYWYRQLPEEGLKFMVYLQKENIIDESGMPKERFSAEFPKEGPSILRIQQVVRGDSAAYFCASSPASTGDRTEAFFGQGTRLTVV.

This rearrangement joins TRBV11-2 to TRBJ2-1; 10 nucleotides align to TRBD2. Germline values: CDR1 SGHAT, CDR2 FQNNGV. J was trimmed by 6 bases and V by 1 base; bases with no gene match: 12. The CDR3 contains 18 residues. In DNA form, the CDR3 reads TGTGCCAGCAGCTTAGTCTCTAGCGGGGGCGGGCTAATCAATGAGCAGTTCTTC. Translated: CASSLVSSGGGLINEQFF.

This chain joins TRBV28 and TRBJ2-1, with 8 nucleotides matching TRBD2. This CDR3 has 14 amino acids. V trimming: 5 bases; J trimming: 6 bases; junction bases outside the gene matches: 6. Germline lookup yields CDR1 MDHEN and CDR2 SYDVKM. The CDR3 region has the DNA TGTGCCAGCAGTCCCGCAACTAGCGGCAATGAGCAGTTCTTC. Its translation is CASSPATSGNEQFF.

This clone appeared a few times. The chain links TRBV16 to TRBJ1-1, with 8 bases matching TRBD1. The CDR3 contains 15 residues. Germline values: CDR1 KGHSY, CDR2 FQNENV. J lost 4 bases, V lost 2 bases, and 6 bases had no gene match. The CDR3 protein is CASSQDGQGSTEAFF. The CDR3 DNA is TGTGCCAGCAGCCAAGACGGACAGGGATCCACTGAAGCTTTCTTT. Variable domain in full (rest from reference TRBV16 and TRBJ1-1): GEEVAQTPKHLVRGEGQKAKLYCAPIKGHSYVFWYQQVLKNEFKFLISFQNENVFDETGMPKERFSAKCLPNSPCSLEIQATKLEDSAVYFCASSQDGQGSTEAFFGQGTRLTVV.

Note on this clone: One end of the junction fails to match germline, which may point to a read error. This chain links TRBV3-1 (or the pseudogene TRBV3-2) with TRBJ2-1, with TRBD2 identical over 13 bases. In germline, CDR1 is LGHDT, CDR2 YNNKEL (reference sequence). The CDR3 consists of 17 residues. CDR3 sequence reads: CASSLTSGTSGTDELFF. The CDR3 DNA follows: TGTGCCAGCAGCCTAACCTCCGGGACTAGCGGGACCGACGAGCTGTTCTTC.

This chain connects TRBV2 to TRBJ2-5; 7 bases match TRBD1. Losses at the gene ends were 8 bases for V and 5 bases for J; bases not matched to a gene: 8. Germline V lookup: CDR1 SNHLY, CDR2 FYNNEI. The CDR3 length is 13 residues. CDR3 DNA: TGTGCCAGCGGCCGAGGGACAGAGGAGACCCAGTACTTC. It is translated as CASGRGTEETQYF.

This chain links TRBV7-9 with TRBJ2-7; D is ambiguous. The germline V and J ends were trimmed by 4 bases and 6 bases, with 19 bases remaining between them. CDR3 size: 15 residues. CDR1 and CDR2 (germline): SEHNR, FQNEAQ (reference sequence). CDR3 amino acids: CASSSPSYSGLEQYF. The CDR3 DNA is TGTGCCAGCAGCTCCCCCTCCTACTCTGGGCTCGAGCAGTACTTC.

This chain uses TRBV5-1 with TRBJ1-4; weak D call: TRBD1 (6 bases). Trimming left V 0 bases short and J 6 bases short, with 12 bases between. The CDR3 covers 15 residues. CDR1 and CDR2 (germline): SGHRS, YFSETQ. The chain's CDR3 is CASSLVGAGDEKLFF. CDR3 sequence (DNA): TGCGCCAGCAGCTTGGTTGGGGCAGGGGATGAAAAACTGTTTTTT.

The J gene is TRBJ2-2, the V gene TRBV29-1, with D perhaps matching TRBD2 (6 bases). V was shortened by 7 bases and J by 6 bases, with 12 bases between the two germline ends. This CDR3 has 12 residues. Germline CDR1 reads SQVTM; CDR2 reads ANQGSEA. The chain's CDR3 is CSDGTEPGELFF. CDR3 DNA sequence: TGCAGCGATGGGACTGAACCCGGGGAGCTGTTTTTT.

The J gene is TRBJ2-7, the V gene TRBV5-8; 9 positions match TRBD1. The CDR3 totals 15 residues. CDR1 SGHTS and CDR2 YDEGEE come from the germline V gene. The J segment lost 5 bases and the V segment lost 0 bases, leaving 6 bases of the junction unmatched. This CDR3 is CASSLGGQGGDEQYF. The CDR3 DNA reads TGTGCCAGCAGCTTGGGGGGACAGGGTGGAGACGAGCAGTACTTC. Full variable domain (rest looked up from reference TRBV5-8 and TRBJ2-7): EAGVTQSPTHLIKTRGQQATLRCSPISGHTSVYWYQQALGLGLQFLLWYDEGEERNRGNFPPRFSGRQFPNYSSELNVNALELEDSALYLCASSLGGQGGDEQYFGPGTRLTVT.

In this sample, this clone turned up once. This chain connects TRBV28 to TRBJ1-5, with D possibly matching TRBD1 (6 bases). CDR1 and CDR2 from the germline V gene are MDHEN and SYDVKM. The CDR3 runs to 16 residues. Trimming removed 8 bases at V and 2 bases at J, with 19 bases between. The CDR3 spells CASRQGGGSGNQPQHF. The CDR3, as DNA: TGTGCCAGCCGCCAAGGGGGTGGATCCGGCAATCAGCCCCAGCATTTT.

This chain joins TRBV5-4 and TRBJ2-5; possible D gene TRBD2, 5 bases. The length of the CDR3 is 12 residues. Germline V gene sequence: CDR1 SGHNT, CDR2 YYREEE (reference sequence). The V end was cut by 7 bases, the J end by 5 bases, with 12 bases between. The CDR3 spells CASRRPGETQYF. In DNA form, the CDR3 reads TGTGCCAGCCGGCGGCCGGGGGAGACCCAGTACTTC.

The chain couples TRBV28 to TRBJ1-1; TRBD1 agrees at 7 bases. This CDR3 has 13 residues. Germline CDR1 is MDHEN and CDR2 is SYDVKM. The trim removed 4 bases at V and 5 bases at J, leaving 4 bases unmatched. CDR3 DNA sequence: TGTGCCAGCAGTTCGGCACAGGGGACTGAAGCTTTCTTT. It translates to CASSSAQGTEAFF.

This clone appeared once. The gene calls are TRBV7-9 and TRBJ1-4; 8 bases match TRBD1. V shed 5 bases and J 6 bases; nucleotides not matched to a gene: 8. The germline CDR1 and CDR2 sequences are SEHNR and FQNEAQ (reference sequence). The length of the CDR3 is 15 residues. This chain's CDR3 is CASSRRQGIDEKLFF. The CDR3 region has the DNA TGTGCCAGCAGCCGCCGACAGGGGATTGATGAAAAACTGTTTTTT.

Here the CDR3 reads CASKVAGIQETQYF. DNA for the CDR3: TGTGCCAGCAAGGTAGCGGGGATACAAGAGACCCAGTACTTC. The chain joins TRBV28 to TRBJ2-5; 8 bases agree with TRBD2. The V and J ends lost 7 bases and 2 bases, in that order; junction bases with no gene match: 6. The germline gives CDR1 MDHEN, CDR2 SYDVKM. This CDR3 has 14 residues.

The V call is TRBV11-2, the J call TRBJ1-2; D unclear. The V and J ends lost 2 bases and 4 bases respectively, with 8 bases between them. CDR3 size: 13 residues. The germline CDR1 and CDR2 sequences are SGHAT and FQNNGV. CDR3 region: CASSLSQSYGYTF. The CDR3 coding sequence is TGTGCCAGCAGCTTATCCCAATCCTATGGCTACACCTTC.

The gene calls are TRBV21-1 and TRBJ1-1. TRBV21-1 is described as a pseudogene. The CDR3 length is 12 residues. The CDR3 coding sequence is TGTGCCAAGCGGGCGGTGAACACTGAAGCTTTCTTT. Translating gives CAKRAVNTEAFF.